The 17 T cell receptor beta chains reported below all come from one sample, sequenced in a study of shared clonotypes between healthy human individuals. TCRdb's copy holds only in-frame clones and misses some; the assay was immunoSEQ multiplex PCR. The sample carries around 720,000 clones, roughly 72% recorded once. The specimen sequenced was memory CD4+ T cells sorted from blood. Subset noted: CD45RA-negative fraction. The source of these receptors is a woman aged 25 to 39 in good health.

CDR3 sequence: CASSLGHANTGELFF. CDR3 in DNA: TGCGCCAGCAGCTTGGGGCACGCGAACACCGGGGAGCTGTTTTTT. The V call is TRBV5-1, the J call TRBJ2-2; no firm D call. The CDR3 is 15 residues long. With 0 bases removed from V and 0 bases from J, the gap between germline ends came to 6 bases. The germline CDR1 and CDR2 sequences are SGHRS and YFSETQ. The variable domain in full, completed from reference TRBV5-1 and TRBJ2-2, reads KAGVTQTPRYLIKTRGQQVTLSCSPISGHRSVSWYQQTPGQGLQFLFEYFSETQRNKGNFPGRFSGRQFSNSRSEMNVSTLELGDSALYLCASSLGHANTGELFFGEGSRLTVL.

The chain links TRBV7-6 to TRBJ1-2; D unclear. This CDR3 region has 13 residues. V lost 4 bases and J 4 bases, leaving 10 bases between the germline ends. CDR1 is SGHVS, CDR2 FNYEAQ, per germline. Here the CDR3 reads CASSSRKTYGYTF. Here the CDR3 DNA reads TGTGCCAGCAGCTCTCGAAAGACCTATGGCTACACCTTC. The whole variable domain, remainder taken from reference TRBV7-6 and TRBJ1-2, is GAGVSQSPRYKVTKRGQDVALRCDPISGHVSLYWYRQALGQGPEFLTYFNYEAQQDKSGLPNDRFSAERPEGSISTLTIQRTEQRDSAMYRCASSSRKTYGYTFGSGTRLTVV.

The genes are TRBV28 and TRBJ2-1, with D perhaps TRBD2 (5 bases). In germline, CDR1 is MDHEN, CDR2 SYDVKM. The V end lost 4 bases, the J end lost 4 bases, and 17 bases lay between the germline ends. The CDR3 covers 16 residues. This CDR3 is CASSSSGLRYYNEQFF. Written as DNA, the CDR3 is TGTGCCAGCAGTTCCTCCGGACTCCGGTATTACAATGAGCAGTTCTTC. Using reference TRBV28 and TRBJ2-1 for the parts outside the CDR3, the full variable domain is DVKVTQSSRYLVKRTGEKVFLECVQDMDHENMFWYRQDPGLGLRLIYFSYDVKMKEKGDIPEGYSVSREKKERFSLILESASTNQTSMYLCASSSSGLRYYNEQFFGPGTRLTVL.

The chain is built from TRBV28 and TRBJ2-7, with D possibly TRBD1 on 6 matching bases. V lost 9 bases and J 4 bases, leaving 13 bases between the germline ends. Germline CDR1 reads MDHEN; CDR2 reads SYDVKM. The length of the CDR3 is 12 residues. The CDR3 loop reads CASTGTQYEQYF. The CDR3 coding sequence is TGTGCCAGTACCGGGACACAGTACGAGCAGTACTTC.

The V call is TRBV7-9, the J call TRBJ1-2; possibly TRBD1 for D (5 bases). The germline gives CDR1 SEHNR, CDR2 FQNEAQ (reference sequence). Between the trimmed V and J ends, which lost 5 bases and 3 bases, there was a span of 13 bases. The CDR3 runs 14 residues. The CDR3 protein is CASSTIQGYYGYTF. CDR3 nucleotides: TGTGCCAGCAGCACCATCCAGGGATACTATGGCTACACCTTC.

In its sample, this clone was seen many times. The identical CDR3 is also encoded by other nucleotide sequences in the sample. This chain connects TRBV5-1 to TRBJ2-2, with TRBD1 identical over 11 bases. This CDR3 has 15 residues. V lost 5 bases and J lost 4; bases outside the gene matches: 4. Germline V gene sequence: CDR1 SGHRS, CDR2 YFSETQ. This CDR3 is CASSSGTGGTGELFF. CDR3 DNA: TGCGCCAGCAGTTCCGGGACAGGGGGCACCGGGGAGCTGTTTTTT. The variable domain in full, completed from reference TRBV5-1 and TRBJ2-2, reads KAGVTQTPRYLIKTRGQQVTLSCSPISGHRSVSWYQQTPGQGLQFLFEYFSETQRNKGNFPGRFSGRQFSNSRSEMNVSTLELGDSALYLCASSSGTGGTGELFFGEGSRLTVL.

J is TRBJ2-7 and V is TRBV28, with TRBD2 identical over 8 bases. Per the germline V gene, CDR1 is MDHEN and CDR2 is SYDVKM. Trimming took 4 bases from V and 2 from J; bases not matched to a gene: 7. CDR3 length: 15 residues. The CDR3 is CASSSVLAAAYEQYF. The CDR3 nucleotides are TGTGCCAGCAGTTCCGTACTAGCGGCAGCCTACGAGCAGTACTTC.

The gene calls are TRBV14 and TRBJ2-3, with D possibly being TRBD2 (6 bases). The CDR3 length is 15 residues. Germline CDR1 is SGHDN and CDR2 is FVKESK. The V gene lost 1 base and the J gene lost 0 bases, with 8 bases spanning the gap. The CDR3 DNA sequence: TGTGCCAGCAGCCAAGTTGGGGGGAGCACAGATACGCAGTATTTT. This translates into CASSQVGGSTDTQYF. Variable domain in full (rest from reference TRBV14 and TRBJ2-3): EAGVTQFPSHSVIEKGQTVTLRCDPISGHDNLYWYRRVMGKEIKFLLHFVKESKQDESGMPNNRFLAERTGGTYSTLKVQPAELEDSGVYFCASSQVGGSTDTQYFGPGTRLTVL.

The chain links TRBV5-1 to TRBJ1-5; D call uncertain. Trimming stripped 0 bases from V and 9 bases from J, with 13 bases between. CDR3 size: 14 residues. The germline CDR1 and CDR2 sequences are SGHRS and YFSETQ. CDR3 nucleotides: TGCGCCAGCAGCTTGGATCCCGAAGTTCTGCCCCAGCATTTT. Its protein is CASSLDPEVLPQHF.

This clone appeared once. J is TRBJ2-3 and V is TRBV30; D assignment may be TRBD1 or TRBD2 (5 bases each). CDR3 length: 12 residues. Trimming removed 4 bases at V and 5 bases at J, with 10 bases between. Germline values: CDR1 GTSNPN, CDR2 SVGIG (reference sequence). CDR3 sequence (DNA): TGTGCCTGGACCGGGGCGGGAGATACGCAGTATTTT. Its protein is CAWTGAGDTQYF. The complete variable domain, with remaining parts taken from reference TRBV30 and TRBJ2-3, reads SQTIHQWPATLVQPVGSPLSLECTVEGTSNPNLYWYRQAAGRGLQLLFYSVGIGQISSEVPQNLSASRPQDRQFILSSKKLLLSDSGFYLCAWTGAGDTQYFGPGTRLTVL.

The rearrangement links TRBV28 to TRBJ2-6; TRBD1 is a possible D gene (6 bases). CDR1 is MDHEN, CDR2 SYDVKM, per germline. With 6 bases removed from V and 2 bases from J, the gap between germline ends came to 11 bases. There are 15 residues in the CDR3. The CDR3 coding sequence is TGTGCCAGCAGGCAGGACAGAGCTGGGGCCAACGTCCTGACTTTC. It yields the protein CASRQDRAGANVLTF. Combining the CDR3 with reference TRBV28 and TRBJ2-6 gives the whole variable domain DVKVTQSSRYLVKRTGEKVFLECVQDMDHENMFWYRQDPGLGLRLIYFSYDVKMKEKGDIPEGYSVSREKKERFSLILESASTNQTSMYLCASRQDRAGANVLTFGAGSRLTVL.

Only one count was recorded for this clone. The rearrangement links TRBV25-1 to TRBJ2-1, with 10 positions matching TRBD2. Trimming cost V 5 bases and J 12 bases; bases outside gene matches: 4. Germline lookup yields CDR1 MGHDK and CDR2 SYGVNS. CDR3 length: 12 residues. The CDR3 DNA reads TGTGCCAGCAGTTCGGCTAGCGGGGGGCAGTTCTTC. It codes for CASSSASGGQFF.

J is TRBJ1-2 and V is TRBV5-1; a possible D gene is TRBD1 (6 bases). The length of the CDR3 is 14 residues. CDR1 is SGHRS and CDR2 is YFSETQ in the germline V gene. The germline V and J ends were trimmed by 3 bases and 6 bases, with 15 bases remaining between them. The CDR3 loop is CASSSDRPGDGYTF. DNA for the CDR3: TGCGCCAGCAGCTCCGACAGGCCGGGGGATGGCTACACCTTC.

This clone was counted a few times. A clone one base away is much larger, so this may be a read error. The same CDR3 also results from other DNA sequences found in this sample. This rearrangement joins TRBV7-9 to TRBJ1-2, with 7 bases matching TRBD1. This CDR3 comprises 13 residues. V lost 3 bases, J lost 2 bases, and 0 bases stayed unmatched. Germline V CDR1 and CDR2: SEHNR, FQNEAQ (reference sequence). CDR3: CASSLGQNYGYTF. For the CDR3, the DNA is TGTGCCAGCAGCTTGGGACAGAACTATGGCTACACCTTC.

The gene calls are TRBV5-4 and TRBJ1-1; 11 bases fit TRBD1. There are 14 residues in the CDR3. The V and J ends lost 4 bases and 7 bases, in that order; junction bases with no gene match: 6. Germline CDR1 reads SGHNT; CDR2 reads YYREEE (reference sequence). CDR3 in DNA: TGTGCCAGCAGCCTGGACAGGGGGCGCGTTGAAGCTTTCTTT. It specifies CASSLDRGRVEAFF.

This chain connects TRBV11-2 to TRBJ2-3, with TRBD2 identical over 13 bases. V shed 6 bases and J 4 bases; nucleotides not matched to a gene: 10. The CDR3 runs to 17 residues. Germline CDR1 and CDR2: SGHAT and FQNNGV. CDR3 DNA sequence: TGTGCCAGCAGAACGGGACTAGCGGGACGGAGGTCAGATACGCAGTATTTT. This sequence encodes CASRTGLAGRRSDTQYF.

This sequence joins TRBV5-5 and TRBJ2-6; no clear D. This CDR3 comprises 15 residues. Germline V CDR1 and CDR2: SGHKS, YYEKEE (reference sequence). With 3 bases removed from V and 2 bases from J, the gap between germline ends came to 9 bases. CDR3 amino acids: CASSSFKAGANVLTF. The DNA of the CDR3 is TGTGCCAGCAGCTCTTTTAAGGCTGGGGCCAACGTCCTGACTTTC.